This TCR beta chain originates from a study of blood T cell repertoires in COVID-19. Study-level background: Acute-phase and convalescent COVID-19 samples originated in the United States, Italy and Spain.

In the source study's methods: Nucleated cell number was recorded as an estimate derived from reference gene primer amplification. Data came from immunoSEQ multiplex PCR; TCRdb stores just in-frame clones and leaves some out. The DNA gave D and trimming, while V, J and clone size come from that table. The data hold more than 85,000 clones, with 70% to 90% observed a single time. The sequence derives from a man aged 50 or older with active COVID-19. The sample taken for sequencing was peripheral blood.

The CDR3: CASSFGGSYEQYF. CDR3 in DNA: TGTGCCAGCAGCTTCGGGGGCTCCTACGAGCAGTACTTC. V usage is TRBV7-9 and J usage is TRBJ2-7, with D perhaps matching TRBD2 (6 bases). CDR1 and CDR2 from the germline V gene are SEHNR and FQNEAQ (reference sequence). This CDR3 comprises 13 residues. The germline V and J ends were trimmed by 3 bases and 0 bases, with 6 bases remaining between them.